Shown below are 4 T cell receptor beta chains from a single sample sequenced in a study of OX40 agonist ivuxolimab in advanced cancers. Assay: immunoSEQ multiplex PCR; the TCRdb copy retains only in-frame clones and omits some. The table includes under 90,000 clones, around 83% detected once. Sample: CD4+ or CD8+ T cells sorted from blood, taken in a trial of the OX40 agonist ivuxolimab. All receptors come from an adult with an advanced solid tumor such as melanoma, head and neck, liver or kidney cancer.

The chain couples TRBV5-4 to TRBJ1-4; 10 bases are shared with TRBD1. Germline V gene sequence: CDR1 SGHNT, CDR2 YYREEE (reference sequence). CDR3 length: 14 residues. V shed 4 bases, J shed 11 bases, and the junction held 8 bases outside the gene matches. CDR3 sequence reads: CASSLPGQGSKLFF. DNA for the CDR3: TGTGCCAGCAGCCTACCGGGACAGGGGTCGAAACTGTTTTTT.

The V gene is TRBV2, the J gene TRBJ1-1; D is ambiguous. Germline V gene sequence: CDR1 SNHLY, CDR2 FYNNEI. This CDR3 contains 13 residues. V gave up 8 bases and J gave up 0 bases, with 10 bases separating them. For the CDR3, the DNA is TGTGCCAGCCGGGCGGGGATGAACACTGAAGCTTTCTTT. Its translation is CASRAGMNTEAFF.

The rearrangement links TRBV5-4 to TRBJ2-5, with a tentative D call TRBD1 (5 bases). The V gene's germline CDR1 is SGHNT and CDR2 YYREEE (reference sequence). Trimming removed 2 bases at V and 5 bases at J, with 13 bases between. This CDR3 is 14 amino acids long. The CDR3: CASSLQGVGETQYF. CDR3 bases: TGTGCCAGCAGCTTACAAGGGGTAGGGGAGACCCAGTACTTC.

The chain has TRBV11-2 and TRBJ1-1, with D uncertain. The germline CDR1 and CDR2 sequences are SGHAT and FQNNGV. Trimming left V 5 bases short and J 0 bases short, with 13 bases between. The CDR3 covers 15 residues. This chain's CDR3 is CASSPGLRMNTEAFF. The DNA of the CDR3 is TGTGCCAGCAGCCCAGGACTGAGAATGAACACTGAAGCTTTCTTT. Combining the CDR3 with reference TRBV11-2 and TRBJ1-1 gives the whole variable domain EAGVAQSPRYKIIEKRQSVAFWCNPISGHATLYWYQQILGQGPKLLIQFQNNGVVDDSQLPKDRFSAERLKGVDSTLKIQPAKLEDSAVYLCASSPGLRMNTEAFFGQGTRLTVV.